Following are 29 T cell receptor beta chains from one sample sequenced in a study of blood T cell repertoires in COVID-19 (dated by TCRdb to the early 2020s). The protocol used for the library was the immunoSEQ multiplex PCR assay. The table comes from immuneACCESS by way of TCRdb, which keeps in-frame sequences with V and J called. Part of the clones is missing from these tables; in studies checked, under half for an unresolved V gene and the rest for unknown reasons. Present in this sample are about 160,000 clones, about four fifths of which were seen just once. 13% to 15% of the sample belongs to the ten largest clones. Sequencing was performed on peripheral blood. The source is a man in his late teens or twenties with active or convalescent COVID-19.

The genes are TRBV5-1 and TRBJ1-4; 7 nucleotides agree with TRBD1. V lost 3 bases to trimming and J lost 0 bases; unmatched junction nucleotides: 5. This CDR3 contains 16 residues. Per germline, CDR1 SGHRS and CDR2 YFSETQ. CDR3 sequence reads: CASSSGQAATNEKLFF. CDR3 sequence (DNA): TGCGCCAGCAGCTCCGGACAGGCAGCAACTAATGAAAAACTGTTTTTT.

V gene TRBV6-2 or TRBV6-3 combines with J gene TRBJ1-4; D remains ambiguous. Trimming took off 6 bases at V and 5 bases at J, with 13 bases between the two ends. Germline lookup yields CDR1 MNHEY and CDR2 SVGEGT. The CDR3 has 14 residues. In DNA, the CDR3 is TGTGCCAGCAGCGGCGGTGGTATCAATGAAAAACTGTTTTTT. Residues: CASSGGGINEKLFF.

The V and J genes are TRBV7-7 and TRBJ1-1; D remains unclear. This CDR3 is 12 amino acids long. CDR1 and CDR2 (germline): SSHAT, FNYEAQ (reference sequence). V dropped 5 bases and J dropped 7 bases, with 11 bases sitting between them. DNA for the CDR3: TGTGCCAGCAGCCCACGGGAATATGAAGCTTTCTTT. It codes for CASSPREYEAFF.

The V call is TRBV7-3, the J call TRBJ2-1, with a weak D call TRBD2 (6 bases). Looked up from germline, CDR1 is SGHTA and CDR2 is FQGTGA. Trimming took 4 bases from V and 8 from J, leaving 15 bases between them. CDR3 length equals 14 residues. The DNA of the CDR3 is TGTGCCAGCAGCTCGAGACTAGGTTCCGATGAGCAGTTCTTC. Protein product: CASSSRLGSDEQFF.

This chain connects TRBV30 to TRBJ2-1; 9 nucleotides match TRBD1. Germline V lookup: CDR1 GTSNPN, CDR2 SVGIG (reference sequence). V shed 2 bases and J 6 bases; nucleotides not matched to a gene: 8. CDR3 length: 15 residues. CDR3 sequence: CAWSRDRVPINEQFF. DNA of the CDR3: TGTGCCTGGAGTCGGGACAGGGTCCCTATCAATGAGCAGTTCTTC.

Here the CDR3 DNA reads TGTGCCAGCTCACCACCTCAGCGGGAGCAGTTCTTC. This encodes CASSPPQREQFF. V usage is TRBV18 and J usage is TRBJ2-1; tentatively, D is TRBD2 (5 bases). The germline gives CDR1 KGHSH, CDR2 LQKENI. Deletions cut 0 bases from V and 10 bases from J, with 7 bases between. This CDR3 has 12 residues.

The rearrangement links TRBV5-1 to TRBJ2-3, with 7 bases matching TRBD1. The CDR3 has 16 amino acids. V was pared by 6 bases and J by 4 bases, with 14 bases of the junction left unmatched. From germline, CDR1 is SGHRS and CDR2 YFSETQ. The chain's CDR3 is CASTSSTGRRADTQYF. CDR3 DNA: TGCGCCAGCACCTCTTCGACAGGGCGCCGAGCAGATACGCAGTATTTT.

This chain connects TRBV4-2 to TRBJ1-5; the D is unclear. CDR3 length: 15 residues. Trimming pared 0 bases from V and 2 bases from J, leaving 8 bases between. Per the germline V gene, CDR1 is LGHNA and CDR2 is YNFKEQ. CDR3 sequence: CASSQEVSGNQPQHF. The CDR3 region has the DNA TGTGCCAGCAGCCAAGAGGTCAGTGGCAATCAGCCCCAGCATTTT.

V usage is TRBV18 and J usage is TRBJ1-4, with a tentative D call TRBD1 (6 bases). Germline CDR1 KGHSH, CDR2 LQKENI. CDR3 length: 13 residues. Trimming removed 5 bases from V and 6 bases from J, with 10 bases in between. The CDR3 DNA reads as TGTGCCAGCTCAAGGACAGCTTATGAAAAACTGTTTTTT. Protein product: CASSRTAYEKLFF. Complete variable domain (other parts from reference TRBV18 and TRBJ1-4): NAGVMQNPRHLVRRRGQEARLRCSPMKGHSHVYWYRQLPEEGLKFMVYLQKENIIDESGMPKERFSAEFPKEGPSILRIQQVVRGDSAAYFCASSRTAYEKLFFGSGTQLSVL.

This chain links TRBV6-5 with TRBJ1-6; weak D call: TRBD1 (6 bases). The CDR3 runs to 14 residues. CDR1 is MNHEY, CDR2 SVGAGI, per germline. V was clipped by 6 bases and J by 7 bases, with 13 bases between them. The CDR3 spells CASSLTGENSPLHF. DNA for the CDR3: TGTGCCAGCAGCCTGACAGGTGAAAATTCACCCCTCCACTTT.

The chain combines TRBV2 with TRBJ2-1; 7 bases map to TRBD2. The CDR3 is 13 amino acids. Germline V gene data show CDR1 as SNHLY and CDR2 as FYNNEI. V lost 8 bases and J lost 6; bases outside the gene matches: 7. The CDR3 here is CASGLVIGNEQFF. The CDR3 DNA sequence: TGTGCCAGCGGACTAGTAATTGGCAATGAGCAGTTCTTC. The full variable domain, in which reference TRBV2 and TRBJ2-1 provide the parts outside the CDR3, is EPEVTQTPSHQVTQMGQEVILRCVPISNHLYFYWYRQILGQKVEFLVSFYNNEISEKSEIFDDQFSVERPDGSNFTLKIRSTKLEDSAMYFCASGLVIGNEQFFGPGTRLTVL.

This clone was observed a handful of times. This same CDR3 is encoded by further DNA sequences in the sample. V gene TRBV7-9 combines with J gene TRBJ1-5; 7 bases fit TRBD1. This CDR3 comprises 16 residues. Germline V gene sequence: CDR1 SEHNR, CDR2 FQNEAQ (reference sequence). Trimming took 1 base from V and 3 from J; bases not matched to a gene: 6. CDR3 amino acids: CASSLEWGTDNQPQHF. The DNA of the CDR3 is TGTGCCAGCAGCTTAGAGTGGGGGACAGACAATCAGCCCCAGCATTTT. Looking up the rest from reference TRBV7-9 and TRBJ1-5 gives the full variable domain: DTGVSQNPRHKITKRGQNVTFRCDPISEHNRLYWYRQTLGQGPEFLTYFQNEAQLEKSRLLSDRFSAERPKGSFSTLEIQRTEQGDSAMYLCASSLEWGTDNQPQHFGDGTRLSIL.

The gene calls are TRBV6-5 and TRBJ2-3; 7 positions match TRBD1. Trimming at V came to 6 bases and at J to 6 bases, leaving 9 bases not matched to a gene. CDR1 MNHEY and CDR2 SVGAGI come from the germline V gene. This CDR3 contains 14 residues. CDR3 sequence: CASSLQGRGDTQYF. DNA for the CDR3: TGTGCCAGCAGCTTACAGGGGCGCGGGGATACGCAGTATTTT.

This clone appeared once. The chain uses TRBV2 and TRBJ2-6, with D maybe TRBD2 (5 bases). The CDR3 has 16 residues. V lost 2 bases to trimming and J lost 1 base, with 9 bases between them. Germline CDR1 and CDR2: SNHLY and FYNNEI. CDR3 protein: CASSESRASGANVLTF. As DNA, the CDR3 is TGTGCCAGCAGTGAATCGAGGGCGTCTGGGGCCAACGTCCTGACTTTC.

The chain combines TRBV30 with TRBJ2-1; possibly TRBD1 for D (5 bases). This CDR3 comprises 13 residues. Germline assignment: CDR1 GTSNPN and CDR2 SVGIG (reference sequence). V gave up 4 bases and J gave up 0 bases, with 7 bases separating them. The CDR3 coding sequence is TGTGCCTGGATACAGGACTCCTACAATGAGCAGTTCTTC. Translating it yields CAWIQDSYNEQFF.

The chain couples TRBV5-1 to TRBJ2-3, with D possibly matching TRBD2 (5 bases). V was trimmed by 0 bases and J by 1 base, leaving 9 bases between them. Germline CDR1 is SGHRS and CDR2 is YFSETQ. The CDR3 has 15 amino acids. The CDR3 sequence is CASSLDQRGTDTQYF. In nucleotides, the CDR3 is TGCGCCAGCAGCTTGGACCAGAGGGGCACAGATACGCAGTATTTT.

The rearrangement links TRBV7-9 to TRBJ1-1, with TRBD1 as a possible D gene (5 bases). The CDR3 covers 15 residues. V was shortened by 1 base and J by 3 bases, with 12 bases between the two germline ends. From germline, CDR1 is SEHNR and CDR2 FQNEAQ (reference sequence). CDR3 residues: CASSLVSGDDTEAFF. As DNA, the CDR3 is TGTGCCAGCAGCTTAGTTTCGGGGGACGACACTGAAGCTTTCTTT.

This clone was detected once. The chain uses TRBV25-1 and TRBJ1-1, with a weak D call TRBD1 (5 bases). The germline CDR1 and CDR2 sequences are MGHDK and SYGVNS. Trimming pared 5 bases from V and 2 bases from J, leaving 15 bases between. The CDR3 has 15 amino acids. The CDR3: CASSPHGGGNTEAFF. CDR3 in DNA: TGTGCCAGCAGTCCCCATGGGGGGGGAAACACTGAAGCTTTCTTT.

The rearrangement joins TRBV6-5 to TRBJ2-1, with TRBD2 matching 14 bases. Germline V gene sequence: CDR1 MNHEY, CDR2 SVGAGI. CDR3 size: 13 residues. V lost 7 bases, J lost 11 bases, and 4 bases stayed unmatched. Written as DNA, the CDR3 is TGTGCCAGCACTGGGACTAGCGGGAGTAAGCAGTTCTTC. Protein product: CASTGTSGSKQFF.

This clone came up once. The J gene is TRBJ1-1, the V gene TRBV6-1; possible D gene TRBD1, 6 bases. The CDR3 totals 15 residues. CDR1 and CDR2 (germline): MNHNS, SASEGT. With 1 base removed from V and 0 bases from J, the gap between germline ends came to 9 bases. CDR3: CASSEEQGLNTEAFF. CDR3 bases: TGTGCCAGCAGTGAAGAACAGGGACTGAACACTGAAGCTTTCTTT.

J is TRBJ1-2 and V is TRBV27; 7 bases fit TRBD1. The CDR3 has 14 residues. V lost 5 bases, J lost 3 bases, and 6 bases stayed unmatched. Germline V CDR1 and CDR2: MNHEY, SMNVEV (reference sequence). This CDR3 is CASSPRGSDYGYTF. The CDR3 region has the DNA TGTGCCAGCAGTCCCAGGGGGTCTGACTATGGCTACACCTTC.

The chain joins TRBV19 to TRBJ2-3; tentatively, D is TRBD1 (5 bases). Germline values: CDR1 LNHDA, CDR2 SQIVND (reference sequence). CDR3 size: 13 residues. V lost 3 bases, J lost 12 bases, and 16 bases lay in between. The CDR3 protein is CASSMGLLKPQYF. CDR3 coding DNA: TGTGCCAGTAGTATGGGGCTTCTTAAACCTCAGTATTTT.

V gene TRBV7-2 combines with J gene TRBJ2-7, with a possible D match to TRBD2 (6 bases). The CDR3 consists of 15 residues. V lost 5 bases to trimming and J lost 3 bases, with 17 bases between them. Per the germline V gene, CDR1 is SGHTA and CDR2 is FQGNSA. The CDR3 protein is CASSQVAGTHYEQYF. Written as DNA, the CDR3 is TGTGCCAGCAGCCAAGTGGCGGGGACTCACTACGAGCAGTACTTC. The whole variable domain, remainder taken from reference TRBV7-2 and TRBJ2-7, is GAGVSQSPSNKVTEKGKDVELRCDPISGHTALYWYRQSLGQGLEFLIYFQGNSAPDKSGLPSDRFSAERTGGSVSTLTIQRTQQEDSAVYLCASSQVAGTHYEQYFGPGTRLTVT.

The chain uses TRBV5-1 and TRBJ2-1; possible D gene TRBD2, 5 bases. The CDR3 is made up of 15 amino acids. The V end was cut by 5 bases, the J end by 5 bases, with 17 bases between. Germline CDR1 reads SGHRS; CDR2 reads YFSETQ. The CDR3: CASRKAGEEDNEQFF. In DNA, the CDR3 is TGCGCCAGCAGAAAGGCGGGCGAAGAGGACAATGAGCAGTTCTTC.

J is TRBJ2-1 and V is TRBV5-1; 10 bases match TRBD2. V gave up 5 bases and J gave up 9 bases; unmatched junction bases: 11. CDR1 is SGHRS and CDR2 is YFSETQ in the germline V gene. The CDR3 consists of 15 residues. This CDR3 reads CASRHGMVAGGEQFF. The CDR3, as DNA: TGCGCCAGCAGACATGGGATGGTAGCGGGGGGTGAGCAGTTCTTC.

The chain has TRBV5-4 and TRBJ2-1, with D perhaps matching TRBD2 (7 bases). The CDR3 has 18 amino acids. Trimming pared 4 bases from V and 2 bases from J, leaving 22 bases between. Germline CDR1 is SGHNT and CDR2 is YYREEE (reference sequence). The CDR3 DNA reads TGTGCCAGCAGCCCGGGGGGCGGGGGCGGATCCCCCTACAATGAGCAGTTCTTC. This codes for CASSPGGGGGSPYNEQFF.

This chain joins TRBV7-3 and TRBJ2-2; 8 bases map to TRBD1. In germline, CDR1 is SGHTA, CDR2 FQGTGA. There are 16 residues in the CDR3. With 5 bases clipped from V and 0 bases from J, the junction kept 5 bases outside the gene matches. The CDR3 bases are TGTGCCAGCAGCCGACAGGGGCTACCGAACACCGGGGAGCTGTTTTTT. This codes for CASSRQGLPNTGELFF.

CDR3 residues: CAIRAGGTQETQYF. The CDR3 bases are TGTGCCATCAGAGCGGGGGGGACTCAAGAGACCCAGTACTTC. The rearrangement uses TRBV10-3 and TRBJ2-5; 10 bases agree with TRBD2. Germline V gene lookup returns CDR1 ENHRY and CDR2 SYGVKD. The V segment lost 6 bases and the J segment 2 bases; nucleotides outside the gene matches: 3. The CDR3 contains 14 residues.

This clone was seen just once. The V gene is TRBV5-1, the J gene TRBJ1-2; no definite D call. The V gene lost 0 bases and the J gene lost 4 bases, with 16 bases spanning the gap. Germline values: CDR1 SGHRS, CDR2 YFSETQ. The CDR3 is 16 residues long. CDR3 sequence: CASSLEGGRTSYGYTF. For the CDR3, the DNA is TGCGCCAGCAGCTTGGAGGGTGGCCGAACTAGCTATGGCTACACCTTC.